This T cell receptor beta chain comes out of a study of blood T cells in healthy people across ages (dated by TCRdb to 2013 to 2016). Context from the whole study: In model experiments, roughly one uniquely barcoded TCR beta cDNA molecule per two T cells was captured by template switching. Using deep sequencing normalized with unique cDNA molecular identifiers, the study measured how TCR beta repertoire diversity changes with age. The donors were divided into four age groups: young (average 16 years), middle-aged (approximately 39), aged (approximately 62) and long-lived (about 84). For two donors (one aged 18 to 30 and one aged 80 or older), the study analyzed two additional independent replicas of 1 million unique cDNA reads from the same blood draw.

Library creation used 5' RACE. The instrument was an Illumina HiSeq 2500. A second PCR of about 7 to 12 cycles was run with a J-beta primer mix and a sample-barcoded 5' primer. A unique molecular identifier was introduced onto each TCR beta cDNA molecule by a template-switch 5' adaptor carrying 12 random nucleotides. Each sample yielded at least 2.5 million CDR3-containing paired-end reads. First-strand cDNA was synthesized from all RNA with the Mint cDNA synthesis kit, primed by a TRBC-specific oligonucleotide. Following uracil-DNA glycosylase treatment, all cDNA underwent a first 18-cycle PCR with the universal primers M1SS and BC2_uni_R. On the authors' methods: For normalization, 1 million high-quality reads, each with a distinct molecular identifier, were randomly selected from each sample. Reads sharing molecular identifiers were discarded rather than binned into consensus sequences. MiTCR, set to a Q25 quality threshold and the strictest error-elimination algorithm, was used for CDR3 identification, clonotype clustering and error correction. A nonparametric unseen species model with Euler transformation was used to estimate lower-bound total TCR beta diversity. In-frame beta chains were kept once TCRdb had trimmed the public reads at Q25 with fastp and called clones with MiXCR. Rows matching on CDR3 protein sequence are summarized as one entry with the most common DNA and genes. None of the V and J calls come from the authors' own analysis; TCRdb made them. This sample holds more than 1,000,000 distinct CDR3 sequences; about 23% were observed only once. The ten biggest clones cover about 0.69% of the sample.

Donors were 40 or so systemically healthy Caucasian individuals from Russia aged roughly 6 to 100 years. Each donor gave ten milliliters of peripheral blood, drawn into EDTA-treated Vacutainer tubes. Ficoll-Paque density-gradient centrifugation was used to isolate PBMCs, with at least 6 million obtained per sample. Total RNA was extracted from PBMCs with Trizol reagent, with at least 6 micrograms obtained per sample. The percentages of naive CD45RAhigh/CD27high T cells were determined by flow cytometry on a PBMC aliquot from every donor. This clonotype was counted only a few times. There is no known antigen for this receptor. No much larger clone is present one base from it, and per-base qualities are unavailable. Summary of the overall study and its limitations: Estimates of total diversity based on one million sequenced T cells were considered lower bounds and underestimates. Because the CMV infection status of the donors was unknown, age-related changes in expanded clonotypes may potentially have been confounded. As age increased, observed TCR beta diversity per million T cells dropped in a roughly linear way, and a significant reduction was already evident by age around 41. Observed TCR beta diversity correlated strongly with the percentage of naive T cells measured by flow cytometry. Conclusive comparison of naive and antigen-experienced compartments was prevented by the profiling of bulk unsorted PBMCs. Compared with the aged group, more naive CD4+ T cells, fewer expanded clones and increased TCR diversity were shown by the long-lived group, suggesting age selection.

The CDR3, cysteine through phenylalanine, is 12 amino acids long. Only CDR3 DNA remains: 36 bases, in frame from the first base. In addition, the sample was reused for a study of T cells of mothers and their children. The second study reports: Nine systemically healthy Caucasian individuals served as donors, namely three mothers together with their six children. cDNA synthesis used all of the extracted RNA, with 1.5 ug of RNA in each 15 ul reaction. In the second PCR, the M1S primer added sample barcodes and 2-4 random nucleotides. Over 9 million TCR beta CDR3 reads came from each mother, compared with some 3 million reads from each child. TCR recombination output is similarly shaped by thymic selection in related and unrelated pairs, with a minor effect exerted by inherited differences. Normalized repertoire overlap was always found to be slightly, but never significantly, higher in related mother-child pairs than in unrelated mother-child pairs. No persistent microchimeric T cell clones were found, with a detection sensitivity of 85 to 100 clones per million clonotypes. Deep NGS was used in the study to compare the TCR beta repertoires of mothers and children and to look for features that separate related mother-child pairs from unrelated individuals. Mothers averaged about 40 +/- 4 years of age and children averaged about 10 +/- 4 years. After adapters were ligated using NEBNext reagents, the libraries underwent 100+100 nt paired-end sequencing on an Illumina HiSeq 2000. To prevent cross-contamination, the mother and child libraries were prepared one month apart and sequenced in separate runs. For each donor, somewhere between roughly 450,000 and 2,100,000 distinct TCR beta clonotypes were identified. Naive TCR beta clonotypes were estimated from low-frequency clonotypes matched to each donor's FACS-determined naive share, without sorting.

The sequence was obtained from a girl aged 2-10 years in good health. Sequences were obtained from blood. The V and J segments used are TRBV12-3 or TRBV12-4 and TRBJ2-5; a tentative D call is TRBD2 (5 bases match). The last part of the DNA fits TRBJ2-1 better; the J call may be wrong. The DNA sequence is TGTGCCAGCAGTATCGGAGGCATTGAGCAGTTCTTC. This translates into CASSIGGIEQFF.